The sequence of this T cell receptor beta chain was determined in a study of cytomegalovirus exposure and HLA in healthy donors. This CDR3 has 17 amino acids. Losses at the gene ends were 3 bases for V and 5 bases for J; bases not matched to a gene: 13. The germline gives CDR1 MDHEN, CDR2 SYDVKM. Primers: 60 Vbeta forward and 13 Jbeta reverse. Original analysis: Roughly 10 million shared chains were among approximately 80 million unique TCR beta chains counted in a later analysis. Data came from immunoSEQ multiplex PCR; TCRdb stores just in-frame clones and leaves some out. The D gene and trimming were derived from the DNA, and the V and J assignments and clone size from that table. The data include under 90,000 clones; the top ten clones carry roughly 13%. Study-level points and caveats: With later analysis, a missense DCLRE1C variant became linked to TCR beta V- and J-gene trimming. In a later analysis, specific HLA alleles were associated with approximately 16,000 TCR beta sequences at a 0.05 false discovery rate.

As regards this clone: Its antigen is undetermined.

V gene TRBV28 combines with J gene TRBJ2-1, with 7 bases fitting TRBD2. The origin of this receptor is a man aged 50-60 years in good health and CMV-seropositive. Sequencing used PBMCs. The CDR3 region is CASSLRLWTRVHNEQFF. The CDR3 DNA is TGTGCCAGCAGTTTGAGGTTATGGACTAGGGTCCACAATGAGCAGTTCTTC.